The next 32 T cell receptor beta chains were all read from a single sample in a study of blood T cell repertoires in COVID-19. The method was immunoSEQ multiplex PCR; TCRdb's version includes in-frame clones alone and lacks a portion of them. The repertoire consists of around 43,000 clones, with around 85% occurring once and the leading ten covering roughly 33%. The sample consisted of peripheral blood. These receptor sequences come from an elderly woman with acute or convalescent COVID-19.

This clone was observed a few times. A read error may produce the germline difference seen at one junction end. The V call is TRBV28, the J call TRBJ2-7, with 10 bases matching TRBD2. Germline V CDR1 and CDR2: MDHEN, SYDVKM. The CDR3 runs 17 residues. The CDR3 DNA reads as TGTGCCAGCAGTCCTCCGGCTGTCCAGCGGGAGGGCCCTGGACTTGGCTTC. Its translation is CASSPPAVQREGPGLGF.

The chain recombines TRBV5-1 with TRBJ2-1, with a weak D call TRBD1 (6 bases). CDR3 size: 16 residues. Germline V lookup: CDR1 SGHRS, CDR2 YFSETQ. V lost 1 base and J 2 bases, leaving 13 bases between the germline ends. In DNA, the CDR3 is TGCGCCAGCAGCTTGACACAGGGTAGGACCTACAATGAGCAGTTCTTC. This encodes CASSLTQGRTYNEQFF.

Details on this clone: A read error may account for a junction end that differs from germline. CDR3 nucleotides: TGTGCCCGGAGTGTTACTAGCGGGAGGTTTGTAGATACGCAGTATTTT. Translating it yields CARSVTSGRFVDTQYF. The gene calls are TRBV30 and TRBJ2-3, with TRBD2 matching over 12 bases. Germline CDR1 reads GTSNPN; CDR2 reads SVGIG (reference sequence). The CDR3 covers 16 residues.

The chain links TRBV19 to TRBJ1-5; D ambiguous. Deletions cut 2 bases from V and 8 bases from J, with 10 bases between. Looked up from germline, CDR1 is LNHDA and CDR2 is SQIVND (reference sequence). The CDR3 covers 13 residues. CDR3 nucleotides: TGTGCCAGTAGTATAAGCGGAGTTAAGCCCCAGCATTTT. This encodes CASSISGVKPQHF.

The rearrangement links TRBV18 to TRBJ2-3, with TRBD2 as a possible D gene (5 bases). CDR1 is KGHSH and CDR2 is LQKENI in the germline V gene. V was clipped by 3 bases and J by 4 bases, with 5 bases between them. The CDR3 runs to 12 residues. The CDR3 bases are TGTGCCAGCTCACCGCGGGCAGATACGCAGTATTTT. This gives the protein CASSPRADTQYF.

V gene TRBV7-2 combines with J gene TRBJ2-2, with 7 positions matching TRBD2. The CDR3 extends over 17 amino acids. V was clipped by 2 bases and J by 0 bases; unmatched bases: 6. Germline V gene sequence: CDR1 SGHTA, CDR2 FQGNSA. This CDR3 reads CASSLFGGSANTGELFF. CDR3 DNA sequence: TGTGCCAGCAGCTTATTTGGCGGGAGTGCGAACACCGGGGAGCTGTTTTTT.

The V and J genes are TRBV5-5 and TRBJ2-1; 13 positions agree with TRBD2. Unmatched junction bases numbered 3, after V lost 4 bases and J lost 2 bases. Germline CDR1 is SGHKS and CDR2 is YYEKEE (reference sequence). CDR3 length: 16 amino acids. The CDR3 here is CASSPGLAGTYNEQFF. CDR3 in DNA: TGTGCCAGCAGCCCGGGACTAGCGGGAACCTACAATGAGCAGTTCTTC. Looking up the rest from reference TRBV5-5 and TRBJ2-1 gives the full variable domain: DAGVTQSPTHLIKTRGQQVTLRCSPISGHKSVSWYQQVLGQGPQFIFQYYEKEERGRGNFPDRFSARQFPNYSSELNVNALLLGDSALYLCASSPGLAGTYNEQFFGPGTRLTVL.

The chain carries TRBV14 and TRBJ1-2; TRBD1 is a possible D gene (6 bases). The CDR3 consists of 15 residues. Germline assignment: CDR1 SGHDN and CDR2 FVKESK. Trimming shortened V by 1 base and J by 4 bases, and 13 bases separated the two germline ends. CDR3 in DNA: TGTGCCAGCAGCCAAGCCAATACAGGGTTCTATGGCTACACCTTC. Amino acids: CASSQANTGFYGYTF.

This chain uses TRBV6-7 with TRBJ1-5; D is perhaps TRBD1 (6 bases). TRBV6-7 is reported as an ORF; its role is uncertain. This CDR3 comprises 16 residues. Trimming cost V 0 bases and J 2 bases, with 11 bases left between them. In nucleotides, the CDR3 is TGTGCCAGCAGTTACTCGCGGGGGCGCGGCAATCAGCCCCAGCATTTT. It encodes CASSYSRGRGNQPQHF.

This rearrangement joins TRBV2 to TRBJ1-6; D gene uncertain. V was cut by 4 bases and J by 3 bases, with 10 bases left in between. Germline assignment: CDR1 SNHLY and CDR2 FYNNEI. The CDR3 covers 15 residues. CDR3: CASSGGSLYNSPLHF. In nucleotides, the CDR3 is TGTGCCAGCAGTGGAGGTTCTCTCTATAATTCACCCCTCCACTTT.

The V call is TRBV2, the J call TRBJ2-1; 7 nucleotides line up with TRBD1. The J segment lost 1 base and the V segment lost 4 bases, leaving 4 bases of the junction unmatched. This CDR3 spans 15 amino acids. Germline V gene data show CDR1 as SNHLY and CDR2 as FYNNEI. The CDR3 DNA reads TGTGCCAGCAGTGGGGGGACAGTTTCCTACAATGAGCAGTTCTTC. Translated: CASSGGTVSYNEQFF.

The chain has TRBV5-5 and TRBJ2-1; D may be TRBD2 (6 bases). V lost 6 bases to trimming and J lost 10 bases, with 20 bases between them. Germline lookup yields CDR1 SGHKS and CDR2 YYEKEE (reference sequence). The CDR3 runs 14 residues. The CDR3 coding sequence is TGTGCCAGCAAAAAGGACTACGCCATTGGGGAGCAGTTCTTC. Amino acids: CASKKDYAIGEQFF. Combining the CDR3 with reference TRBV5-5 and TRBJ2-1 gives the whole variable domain DAGVTQSPTHLIKTRGQQVTLRCSPISGHKSVSWYQQVLGQGPQFIFQYYEKEERGRGNFPDRFSARQFPNYSSELNVNALLLGDSALYLCASKKDYAIGEQFFGPGTRLTVL.

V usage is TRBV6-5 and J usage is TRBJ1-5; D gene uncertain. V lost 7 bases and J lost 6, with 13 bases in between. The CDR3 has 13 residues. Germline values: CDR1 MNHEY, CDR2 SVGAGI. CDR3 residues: CASKPGLSQPQHF. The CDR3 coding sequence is TGTGCCAGCAAACCGGGATTATCTCAGCCCCAGCATTTT.

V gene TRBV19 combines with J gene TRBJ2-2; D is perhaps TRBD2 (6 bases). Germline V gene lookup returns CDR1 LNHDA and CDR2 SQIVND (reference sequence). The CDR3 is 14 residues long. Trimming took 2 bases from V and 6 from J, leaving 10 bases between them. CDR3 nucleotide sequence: TGTGCCAGTAGTATACAAGCGGGTCCCGGGGAGCTGTTTTTT. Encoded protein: CASSIQAGPGELFF.

CDR3 sequence: CASSEGDRFTDTQYF. The DNA of the CDR3 is TGTGCCAGCAGTGAAGGGGACAGATTTACAGATACGCAGTATTTT. The V call is TRBV6-4, the J call TRBJ2-3; 7 bases are shared with TRBD1. This CDR3 is built from 15 residues. Losses at the gene ends were 3 bases for V and 3 bases for J; bases not matched to a gene: 6. The germline V gene encodes CDR1 MRHNA and CDR2 SNTAGT.

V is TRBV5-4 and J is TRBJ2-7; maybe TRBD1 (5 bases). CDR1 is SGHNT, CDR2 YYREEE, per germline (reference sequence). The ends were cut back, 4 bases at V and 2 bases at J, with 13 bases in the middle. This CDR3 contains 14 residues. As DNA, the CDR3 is TGTGCCAGCAGCCCGCAGGGATCCCCCTACGAGCAGTACTTC. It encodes CASSPQGSPYEQYF.

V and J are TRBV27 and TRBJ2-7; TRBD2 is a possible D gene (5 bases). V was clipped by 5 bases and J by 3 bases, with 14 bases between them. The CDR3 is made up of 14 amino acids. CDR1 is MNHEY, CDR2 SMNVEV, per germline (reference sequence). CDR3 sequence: CASSQSRSGYEQYF. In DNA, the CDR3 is TGTGCCAGCAGTCAGTCCCGAAGCGGCTACGAGCAGTACTTC.

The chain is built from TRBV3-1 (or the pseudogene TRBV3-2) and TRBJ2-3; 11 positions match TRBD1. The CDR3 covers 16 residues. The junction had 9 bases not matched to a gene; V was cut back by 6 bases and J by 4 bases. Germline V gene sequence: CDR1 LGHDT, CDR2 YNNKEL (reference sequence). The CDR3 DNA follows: TGTGCCAGCAGACTCCTTCGGACAGGGGGCGCAGATACGCAGTATTTT. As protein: CASRLLRTGGADTQYF.

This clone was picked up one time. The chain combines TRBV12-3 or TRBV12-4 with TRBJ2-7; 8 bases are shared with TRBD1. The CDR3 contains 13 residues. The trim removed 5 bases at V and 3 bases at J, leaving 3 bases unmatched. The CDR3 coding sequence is TGTGCCAGCAGTGCGGGACAGGTCTACGAGCAGTACTTC. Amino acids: CASSAGQVYEQYF.

The CDR3 nucleotides read TGTGCCAGCAGCTTTAGATTAGCCATGTATGAGCAGTTCTTC. It specifies CASSFRLAMYEQFF. This chain uses TRBV5-5 with TRBJ2-1; D is unclear. CDR1 and CDR2 (germline): SGHKS, YYEKEE (reference sequence). Trimming removed 2 bases from V and 8 bases from J, with 14 bases in between. This CDR3 spans 14 amino acids.

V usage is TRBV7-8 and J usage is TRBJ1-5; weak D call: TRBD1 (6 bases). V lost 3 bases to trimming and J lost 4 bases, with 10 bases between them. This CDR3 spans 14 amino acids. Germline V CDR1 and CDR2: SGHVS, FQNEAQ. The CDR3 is CASSLQGRNQPQHF. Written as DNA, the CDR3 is TGTGCCAGCAGCTTGCAGGGGAGAAATCAGCCCCAGCATTTT. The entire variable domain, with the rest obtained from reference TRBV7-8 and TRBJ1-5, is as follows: GAGVSQSPRYKVAKRGQDVALRCDPISGHVSLFWYQQALGQGPEFLTYFQNEAQLDKSGLPSDRFFAERPEGSVSTLKIQRTQQEDSAVYLCASSLQGRNQPQHFGDGTRLSIL.

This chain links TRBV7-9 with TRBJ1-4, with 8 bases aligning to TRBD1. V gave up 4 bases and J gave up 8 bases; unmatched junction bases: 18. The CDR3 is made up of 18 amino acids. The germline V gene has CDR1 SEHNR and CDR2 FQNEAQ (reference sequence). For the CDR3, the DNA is TGTGCCAGCAGCTCCCCGAGGGGGGTGGACAGGGATGACGAAAAACTGTTTTTT. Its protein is CASSSPRGVDRDDEKLFF.

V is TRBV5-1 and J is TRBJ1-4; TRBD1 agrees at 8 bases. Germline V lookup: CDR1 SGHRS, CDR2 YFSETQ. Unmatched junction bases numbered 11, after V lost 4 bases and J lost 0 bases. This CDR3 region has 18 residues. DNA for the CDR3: TGCGCCAGCAGCAAGGGACAGGCCGACTATGCAACTAATGAAAAACTGTTTTTT. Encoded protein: CASSKGQADYATNEKLFF.

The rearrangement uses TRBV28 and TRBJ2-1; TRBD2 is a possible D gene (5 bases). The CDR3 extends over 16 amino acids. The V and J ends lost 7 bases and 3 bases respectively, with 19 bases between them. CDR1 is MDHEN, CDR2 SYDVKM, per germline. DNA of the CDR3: TGTGCCAGCAACGGGAACTCCCCTAAACTCTACAATGAGCAGTTCTTC. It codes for CASNGNSPKLYNEQFF.

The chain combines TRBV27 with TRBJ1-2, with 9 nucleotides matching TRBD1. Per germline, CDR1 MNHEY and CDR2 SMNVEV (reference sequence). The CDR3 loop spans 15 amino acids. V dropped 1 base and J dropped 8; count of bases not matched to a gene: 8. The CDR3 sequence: CASSLWGTGTGGYTF. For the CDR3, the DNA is TGTGCCAGCAGTTTATGGGGGACAGGGACCGGAGGCTACACCTTC.

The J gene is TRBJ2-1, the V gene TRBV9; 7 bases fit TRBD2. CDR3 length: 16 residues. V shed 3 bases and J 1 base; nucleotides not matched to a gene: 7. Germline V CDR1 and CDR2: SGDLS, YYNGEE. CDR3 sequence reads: CASSALTSLSYNEQFF. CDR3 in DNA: TGTGCCAGCAGCGCTTTGACTAGCCTTTCCTACAATGAGCAGTTCTTC.

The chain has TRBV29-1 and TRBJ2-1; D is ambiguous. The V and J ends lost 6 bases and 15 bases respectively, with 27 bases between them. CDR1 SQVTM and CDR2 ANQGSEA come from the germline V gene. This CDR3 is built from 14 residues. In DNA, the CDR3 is TGCAGCGTGGCCCGAGGTCGAGACGGATTAGATACGTTCTTC. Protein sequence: CSVARGRDGLDTFF.

CDR3 loop: CASSLASGTFYNEQFF. For the CDR3, the DNA is TGTGCCAGCAGCTTAGCTTCGGGGACATTCTACAATGAGCAGTTCTTC. The rearrangement links TRBV7-2 to TRBJ2-1; perhaps TRBD1 as D (6 bases). This CDR3 contains 16 residues. V was clipped by 0 bases and J by 3 bases, with 12 bases between them. From germline, CDR1 is SGHTA and CDR2 FQGNSA. Full variable domain (outside the CDR3, taken from reference TRBV7-2 and TRBJ2-1): GAGVSQSPSNKVTEKGKDVELRCDPISGHTALYWYRQSLGQGLEFLIYFQGNSAPDKSGLPSDRFSAERTGGSVSTLTIQRTQQEDSAVYLCASSLASGTFYNEQFFGPGTRLTVL.

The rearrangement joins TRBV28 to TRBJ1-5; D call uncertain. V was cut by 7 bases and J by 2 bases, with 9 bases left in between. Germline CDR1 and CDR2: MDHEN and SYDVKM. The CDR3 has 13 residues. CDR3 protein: CASKDTGNQPQHF. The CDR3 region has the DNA TGTGCCAGCAAAGACACGGGCAATCAGCCCCAGCATTTT.

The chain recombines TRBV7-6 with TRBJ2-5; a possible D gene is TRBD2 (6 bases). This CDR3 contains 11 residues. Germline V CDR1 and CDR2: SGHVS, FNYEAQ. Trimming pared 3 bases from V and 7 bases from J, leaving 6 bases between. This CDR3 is CASSLEGTQYF. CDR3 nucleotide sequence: TGTGCCAGCAGCTTGGAGGGGACCCAGTACTTC.

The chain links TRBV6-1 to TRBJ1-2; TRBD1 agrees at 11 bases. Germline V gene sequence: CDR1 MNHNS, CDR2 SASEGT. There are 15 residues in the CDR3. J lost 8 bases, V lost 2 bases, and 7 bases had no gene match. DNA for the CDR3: TGTGCCAGCAGTGAAATTAGGACAGGGGGCGAGGGCTACACCTTC. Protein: CASSEIRTGGEGYTF.

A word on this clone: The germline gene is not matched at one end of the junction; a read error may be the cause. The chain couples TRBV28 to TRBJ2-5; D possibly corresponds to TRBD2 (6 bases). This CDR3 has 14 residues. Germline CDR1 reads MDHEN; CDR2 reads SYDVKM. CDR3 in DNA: TGTGCCAGCACTTTAGGCGGCCCCAGGAGGGTCCAGTACTTC. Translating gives CASTLGGPRRVQYF.